These 16 T cell receptor beta chains came from one sample sequenced in a study of blood T cell repertoires in COVID-19. The repertoire was sequenced with immunoSEQ multiplex PCR; TCRdb's copy has only in-frame clones and lacks some. The table has over 120,000 clones, more than 60% seen once. Sample: peripheral blood. The receptors shown here come from a woman aged 60-70 years with acute or convalescent COVID-19.

This clone was counted only a few times. This chain joins TRBV19 and TRBJ2-7; 12 bases match TRBD2. Germline-derived CDR1 and CDR2 are LNHDA and SQIVND (reference sequence). This CDR3 comprises 14 residues. The trim removed 4 bases at V and 6 bases at J, leaving 4 bases unmatched. This CDR3 is CASSTGTSGLEQYF. Written as DNA, the CDR3 is TGTGCCAGTAGTACCGGGACTAGCGGGCTCGAGCAGTACTTC. The full variable domain, its missing parts supplied by reference TRBV19 and TRBJ2-7, is DGGITQSPKYLFRKEGQNVTLSCEQNLNHDAMYWYRQDPGQGLRLIYYSQIVNDFQKGDIAEGYSVSREKKESFPLTVTSAQKNPTAFYLCASSTGTSGLEQYFGPGTRLTVT.

This chain links TRBV9 with TRBJ1-2, with 8 bases fitting TRBD1. From germline, CDR1 is SGDLS and CDR2 YYNGEE. V lost 0 bases, J lost 5 bases, and 9 bases stayed unmatched. This CDR3 is 16 amino acids long. The CDR3: CASSVARTGFHYGYTF. The CDR3 bases are TGTGCCAGCAGCGTAGCAAGGACAGGGTTCCATTATGGCTACACCTTC.

This clone appeared a single time. The chain is built from TRBV2 and TRBJ2-1; D is perhaps TRBD2 (5 bases). Germline CDR1 and CDR2: SNHLY and FYNNEI. Trimming removed 6 bases at V and 0 bases at J, with 9 bases between. CDR3 length: 14 amino acids. CDR3 region: CASRRTSSYNEQFF. For the CDR3, the DNA is TGTGCCAGCAGGAGGACTTCCTCCTACAATGAGCAGTTCTTC. The full variable domain, its missing parts supplied by reference TRBV2 and TRBJ2-1, is EPEVTQTPSHQVTQMGQEVILRCVPISNHLYFYWYRQILGQKVEFLVSFYNNEISEKSEIFDDQFSVERPDGSNFTLKIRSTKLEDSAMYFCASRRTSSYNEQFFGPGTRLTVL.

V gene TRBV11-2 combines with J gene TRBJ2-1; no clear D. Trimming cost V 5 bases and J 0 bases, with 14 bases left between them. Germline V lookup: CDR1 SGHAT, CDR2 FQNNGV. CDR3 length equals 16 residues. This chain's CDR3 is CASSLHGGSSYNEQFF. The CDR3 nucleotides read TGTGCCAGCAGCCTCCATGGCGGAAGCTCCTACAATGAGCAGTTCTTC.

The chain combines TRBV3-1 (or the pseudogene TRBV3-2) with TRBJ2-5, with no clear D. V lost 2 bases to trimming and J lost 2 bases, with 9 bases between them. Germline V gene lookup returns CDR1 LGHDT and CDR2 YNNKEL (reference sequence). The CDR3 covers 14 residues. The CDR3: CASSQLAQQETQYF. CDR3 sequence (DNA): TGTGCCAGCAGCCAACTGGCACAGCAAGAGACCCAGTACTTC.

The chain joins TRBV7-9 to TRBJ1-5; 10 bases map to TRBD1. The length of the CDR3 is 19 residues. Germline V gene lookup returns CDR1 SEHNR and CDR2 FQNEAQ (reference sequence). V lost 1 base to trimming and J lost 1 base; unmatched junction nucleotides: 10. The CDR3 DNA reads as TGTGCCAGCAGCTTAGAATGGGACAGGGGCCCCTGGAGCAATCAGCCCCAGCATTTT. Translation: CASSLEWDRGPWSNQPQHF. The variable domain in full, completed from reference TRBV7-9 and TRBJ1-5, reads DTGVSQNPRHKITKRGQNVTFRCDPISEHNRLYWYRQTLGQGPEFLTYFQNEAQLEKSRLLSDRFSAERPKGSFSTLEIQRTEQGDSAMYLCASSLEWDRGPWSNQPQHFGDGTRLSIL.

The rearrangement joins TRBV6-6 to TRBJ2-3, with TRBD2 matching 7 bases. The CDR3 has 15 residues. From germline, CDR1 is MNHNY and CDR2 SVGAGI (reference sequence). V shed 3 bases, J shed 4 bases, and the junction held 7 bases outside the gene matches. CDR3 amino acids: CASSYTAGKADTQYF. Here the CDR3 DNA reads TGTGCCAGCAGTTATACAGCGGGAAAGGCAGATACGCAGTATTTT.

The chain employs TRBV7-2 and TRBJ1-4, with 10 bases identical to TRBD1. Per germline, CDR1 SGHTA and CDR2 FQGNSA. V lost 2 bases and J lost 14; bases outside the gene matches: 2. The CDR3 consists of 12 residues. The CDR3 sequence is CASSLTGQGLFF. CDR3 sequence (DNA): TGTGCCAGCAGCTTAACGGGACAGGGGCTGTTTTTT.

This chain links TRBV18 with TRBJ2-5; D may be TRBD2 (5 bases). Germline values: CDR1 KGHSH, CDR2 LQKENI. Trimming took off 3 bases at V and 5 bases at J, with 16 bases between the two ends. The length of the CDR3 is 15 residues. CDR3 protein: CASSPSARGGETQYF. The CDR3 DNA is TGTGCCAGCTCACCCTCCGCCCGCGGCGGGGAGACCCAGTACTTC.

This chain uses TRBV28 with TRBJ2-1; TRBD2 might be the D (7 bases). This CDR3 comprises 17 residues. The germline V and J ends were trimmed by 2 bases and 0 bases, with 14 bases remaining between them. In germline, CDR1 is MDHEN, CDR2 SYDVKM. CDR3 in amino acids: CASSLGGGQLSYNEQFF. CDR3 DNA: TGTGCCAGCAGTTTAGGGGGGGGGCAACTCTCCTACAATGAGCAGTTCTTC.

The chain recombines TRBV29-1 with TRBJ2-7, with 10 positions matching TRBD2. The CDR3 is 14 residues long. Per germline, CDR1 SQVTM and CDR2 ANQGSEA. V trimming: 1 base; J trimming: 6 bases; junction bases outside the gene matches: 6. CDR3 loop: CSVEGGLAGAEQYF. Here the CDR3 DNA reads TGCAGCGTTGAAGGTGGCCTAGCGGGAGCCGAGCAGTACTTC.

This sequence joins TRBV6-5 and TRBJ1-1; no firm D call. The ends were cut back, 0 bases at V and 0 bases at J, with 11 bases in the middle. The length of the CDR3 is 16 residues. The germline gives CDR1 MNHEY, CDR2 SVGAGI. The CDR3 sequence: CASSYSPAVMNTEAFF. CDR3 in DNA: TGTGCCAGCAGTTACTCCCCCGCAGTAATGAACACTGAAGCTTTCTTT.

The chain joins TRBV5-6 to TRBJ2-1; TRBD1 agrees at 12 bases. The CDR3 loop spans 16 amino acids. Germline-derived CDR1 and CDR2 are SGHDT and YYEEEE. J was trimmed by 10 bases and V by 3 bases; bases with no gene match: 11. CDR3 protein: CASSSTSGTGGYEQFF. The CDR3 DNA reads as TGTGCCAGCAGCTCAACGTCCGGGACAGGGGGCTACGAGCAGTTCTTC. The whole variable domain, filled in from reference TRBV5-6 and TRBJ2-1, reads DAGVTQSPTHLIKTRGQQVTLRCSPKSGHDTVSWYQQALGQGPQFIFQYYEEEERQRGNFPDRFSGHQFPNYSSELNVNALLLGDSALYLCASSSTSGTGGYEQFFGPGTRLTVL.

In nucleotides, the CDR3 is TGTGCCACCCAGGGGTTCGAAGAGACCCAGTACTTC. Its protein product is CATQGFEETQYF. The chain is built from TRBV24-1 and TRBJ2-5; a possible D gene is TRBD1 (6 bases). The V end was cut by 9 bases, the J end by 3 bases, with 10 bases between. The CDR3 contains 12 residues. Germline V gene sequence: CDR1 KGHDR, CDR2 SFDVKD.

The V and J genes are TRBV5-1 and TRBJ1-2, with TRBD1 matching over 9 bases. Unmatched junction bases numbered 10, after V lost 3 bases and J lost 4 bases. CDR1 and CDR2 (germline): SGHRS, YFSETQ. The CDR3 runs 16 residues. The DNA for the CDR3 is TGCGCCAGCAGCTCGGGGACAGGGCCTGAAGGCTATGGCTACACCTTC. Translating it yields CASSSGTGPEGYGYTF.

The genes are TRBV27 and TRBJ1-4; 7 positions match TRBD1. V shed 4 bases and J 4 bases; nucleotides not matched to a gene: 6. The CDR3 is 15 residues long. Per the germline V gene, CDR1 is MNHEY and CDR2 is SMNVEV (reference sequence). CDR3 DNA: TGTGCCAGCAGTTCTCGACAGGGTTATAATGAAAAACTGTTTTTT. Protein: CASSSRQGYNEKLFF.